The TCR beta chain described here comes from a study of T-cell reconstitution after alpha-beta-depleted transplantation in children. TCRbeta library preparation incorporated unique molecular identifiers. TCRdb called the PCR reads again in MiXCR, with one record for every CDR3 protein. Altogether approximately 210,000 distinct CDR3 sequences are present, 13% to 15% being singletons, with the ten largest covering about 12%. Germline values: CDR1 LGHDT, CDR2 YNNKEL (reference sequence). This CDR3 contains 16 residues. Deletions cut 4 bases from V and 0 bases from J, with 13 bases between. In its sample, this clonotype was seen many times.

The clonotype was recovered from a human donor who donated a stem cell graft to a child with acute lymphoblastic leukemia. This sample comprised PBMCs from the stem cell graft donor, obtained from the stem cell graft. The chain has TRBV3-1 and TRBJ2-1, with a weak D call TRBD2 (6 bases). As DNA, the CDR3 is TGTGCCAGCAGCCGATATAGCGGTTTCTCCTACAATGAGCAGTTCTTC. This gives the protein CASSRYSGFSYNEQFF.